The 23 T cell receptor beta chains below come from one sample, sequenced in a study of beta chain features in type 1 diabetes. The authors reverse transcribed all of the isolated RNA, so sequencing captured expressed TCRB transcripts. TCRdb's copy holds only in-frame clones and misses some; the assay was immunoSEQ multiplex PCR. The sample has 630,000 or so clones, about 14% seen once. Points from the study as a whole: Moderately but significantly shorter TCRB CDR3s were found in Type 1 diabetes patients in all four CD4+ subsets.

No antigens are known for them. Sequencing was performed on naive CD4+ T cells from blood. The receptors derive from a man aged 18-30 years with type 1 diabetes.

This clone has only a few counts. This sequence joins TRBV5-6 and TRBJ2-7, with TRBD1 as a possible D gene (5 bases). CDR3 length equals 13 residues. CDR1 is SGHDT and CDR2 is YYEEEE in the germline V gene. V was clipped by 2 bases and J by 3 bases, with 9 bases between them. The CDR3 loop reads CASSLYRGYEQYF. CDR3 in DNA: TGTGCCAGCAGCTTATATAGGGGCTACGAGCAGTACTTC.

This clone occurred a few times. This chain uses TRBV18 with TRBJ1-5, with TRBD1 identical over 10 bases. The ends lost 0 bases at V and 6 bases at J; junction bases unmatched: 2. CDR1 is KGHSH, CDR2 LQKENI, per germline. The CDR3 has 15 residues. The CDR3 DNA follows: TGTGCCAGCTCACCACCCGGACAGGGGGGTCAGCCCCAGCATTTT. Amino acids: CASSPPGQGGQPQHF. Filled out from reference TRBV18 and TRBJ1-5, the complete variable domain reads NAGVMQNPRHLVRRRGQEARLRCSPMKGHSHVYWYRQLPEEGLKFMVYLQKENIIDESGMPKERFSAEFPKEGPSILRIQQVVRGDSAAYFCASSPPGQGGQPQHFGDGTRLSIL.

This clone was counted between two and nine times. The rearrangement links TRBV7-2 to TRBJ2-7; weak D call: TRBD1 (5 bases). Looked up from germline, CDR1 is SGHTA and CDR2 is FQGNSA. This CDR3 is 12 amino acids long. V dropped 5 bases and J dropped 6 bases, with 11 bases sitting between them. The CDR3 region is CASSPSQGEQYF. The CDR3 DNA follows: TGTGCCAGCAGCCCCTCGCAGGGCGAGCAGTACTTC.

The chain links TRBV19 to TRBJ2-1, with a tentative D call TRBD1 (6 bases). The CDR3 totals 20 residues. CDR1 LNHDA and CDR2 SQIVND come from the germline V gene (reference sequence). V was pared by 3 bases and J by 5 bases, with 29 bases between. The CDR3 loop reads CASSIPKWNRATFEDNEQFF. CDR3 DNA sequence: TGTGCCAGTAGTATCCCAAAATGGAACAGGGCCACGTTTGAGGACAATGAGCAGTTCTTC. Looking up the rest from reference TRBV19 and TRBJ2-1 gives the full variable domain: DGGITQSPKYLFRKEGQNVTLSCEQNLNHDAMYWYRQDPGQGLRLIYYSQIVNDFQKGDIAEGYSVSREKKESFPLTVTSAQKNPTAFYLCASSIPKWNRATFEDNEQFFGPGTRLTVL.

This clone was observed a few times. DNA of the CDR3: TGTGCCAGCAGCGTAGGCCCAGGGAACTATGGCTACACCTTC. This sequence encodes CASSVGPGNYGYTF. This chain joins TRBV9 and TRBJ1-2, with D possibly matching TRBD1 (5 bases). V was pared by 0 bases and J by 2 bases, with 8 bases between. The CDR3 is 14 residues long. The germline gives CDR1 SGDLS, CDR2 YYNGEE.

This chain uses TRBV29-1 with TRBJ2-7; D is uncertain. Germline loops: CDR1 SQVTM, CDR2 ANQGSEA. The CDR3 has 13 residues. V shed 4 bases and J shed 1 base, with 11 bases lying between them. The CDR3 here is CSVGTARSYEQYF. The CDR3 DNA follows: TGCAGCGTTGGGACGGCGAGGTCCTACGAGCAGTACTTC.

This clone showed up just a few times. J is TRBJ2-2 and V is TRBV6-5; D remains ambiguous. Germline assignment: CDR1 MNHEY and CDR2 SVGAGI. The CDR3 is 15 amino acids. V dropped 1 base and J dropped 2 bases, with 8 bases sitting between them. CDR3 in DNA: TGTGCCAGCAGTTACTTGGGTATCAACACCGGGGAGCTGTTTTTT. Its translation is CASSYLGINTGELFF.

Only a few counts were recorded for this clone. The genes are TRBV30 and TRBJ1-3; no definite D call. The CDR3 contains 14 residues. The germline V gene encodes CDR1 GTSNPN and CDR2 SVGIG (reference sequence). V was trimmed by 6 bases and J by 0 bases, leaving 12 bases between them. The CDR3 is CACSKSPSGNTIYF. The CDR3 bases are TGTGCCTGCTCCAAAAGTCCCTCTGGAAACACCATATATTTT.

The chain joins TRBV30 to TRBJ1-1, with TRBD1 as a possible D gene (5 bases). Trimming left V 8 bases short and J 4 bases short, with 17 bases between. CDR3 size: 13 residues. From germline, CDR1 is GTSNPN and CDR2 SVGIG (reference sequence). The CDR3 nucleotides read TGTGCCGGAGCGGGCCAGGGCGGCACTGAAGCTTTCTTT. Translating it yields CAGAGQGGTEAFF.

This clone showed up just a few times. The J gene is TRBJ2-3, the V gene TRBV27, with D unclear. V was clipped by 5 bases and J by 1 base, with 7 bases between them. CDR3 size: 13 residues. Per germline, CDR1 MNHEY and CDR2 SMNVEV (reference sequence). The CDR3: CASSLIGTDTQYF. CDR3 nucleotides: TGTGCCAGCAGTCTAATCGGCACAGATACGCAGTATTTT.

In the case of this clone: Other DNA variants within this sample encode the same CDR3. This chain uses TRBV4-1 with TRBJ2-1; tentative D call: TRBD1 (6 bases). The CDR3 runs to 13 residues. Germline V gives CDR1 MGHRA, CDR2 YSYEKL. With 1 base removed from V and 7 bases from J, the gap between germline ends came to 8 bases. The CDR3 is CASSQGQGNEQFF. The CDR3 DNA follows: TGCGCCAGCAGCCAAGGGCAGGGGAATGAGCAGTTCTTC.

The chain employs TRBV29-1 and TRBJ2-1; D is unresolved. From germline, CDR1 is SQVTM and CDR2 ANQGSEA. CDR3 length: 14 amino acids. The ends were cut back, 4 bases at V and 3 bases at J, with 13 bases in the middle. Here the CDR3 DNA reads TGCAGCGTTGCCGCCATTGCGATCTACAATGAGCAGTTCTTC. It translates to CSVAAIAIYNEQFF.

This clone showed up just a few times. This chain joins TRBV19 and TRBJ1-5; 7 positions agree with TRBD1. The CDR3 is made up of 15 amino acids. With V trimmed by 5 bases and J by 5 bases, 9 bases remained unmatched. CDR1 is LNHDA and CDR2 is SQIVND in the germline V gene (reference sequence). The CDR3 is CASSGSGGYYQPQHF. CDR3 DNA sequence: TGTGCCAGTAGTGGGTCAGGGGGTTATTATCAGCCCCAGCATTTT.

The chain recombines TRBV9 with TRBJ1-6; D is uncertain. V lost 0 bases, J lost 7 bases, and 11 bases lay in between. The V gene's germline CDR1 is SGDLS and CDR2 YYNGEE. This CDR3 comprises 15 residues. The CDR3 loop reads CASSVGNVGNSPLHF. CDR3 coding DNA: TGTGCCAGCAGCGTAGGAAACGTGGGGAATTCACCCCTCCACTTT.

The DNA for the CDR3 is TGCGCCAGCAGCCAAGATCGAACACAGGTCAAGTTTGGAAAACTGTTTTTT. It codes for CASSQDRTQVKFGKLFF. This sequence joins TRBV4-3 and TRBJ1-4, with D possibly matching TRBD1 (5 bases). The CDR3 contains 17 residues. The V gene lost 0 bases and the J gene lost 10 bases, with 21 bases spanning the gap. Per the germline V gene, CDR1 is LGHNA and CDR2 is YSLEER.

The chain joins TRBV2 to TRBJ2-2, with D possibly being TRBD1 (5 bases). Germline values: CDR1 SNHLY, CDR2 FYNNEI. V was cut by 6 bases and J by 7 bases, with 15 bases left in between. CDR3 size: 14 residues. CDR3 amino acids: CASRTLTVHGELFF. The CDR3 DNA follows: TGTGCCAGCAGGACTTTGACAGTGCACGGGGAGCTGTTTTTT.

This clone was observed a few times. This chain joins TRBV6-5 and TRBJ2-5; a possible D gene is TRBD1 (5 bases). CDR1 is MNHEY, CDR2 SVGAGI, per germline. Trimming removed 0 bases at V and 2 bases at J, with 10 bases between. The CDR3 totals 15 residues. The CDR3 region is CASSYSAQGQETQYF. The CDR3 DNA is TGTGCCAGCAGTTACTCCGCTCAGGGTCAAGAGACCCAGTACTTC.

This clone was detected only a few times. This chain connects TRBV4-3 to TRBJ2-7; 7 bases are a match to TRBD1. Germline V gene lookup returns CDR1 LGHNA and CDR2 YSLEER. This CDR3 region has 17 residues. V trimming: 8 bases; J trimming: 2 bases; junction bases outside the gene matches: 18. DNA for the CDR3: TGCGCCAGCGGGATCTCAGCCCCCGGGGACAGAGCCTACGAGCAGTACTTC. Translated: CASGISAPGDRAYEQYF.

The chain uses TRBV29-1 and TRBJ2-1; a possible D gene is TRBD2 (5 bases). The V gene's germline CDR1 is SQVTM and CDR2 ANQGSEA. With 5 bases removed from V and 8 bases from J, the gap between germline ends came to 7 bases. This CDR3 contains 10 residues. The CDR3 here is CSVRRDEQFF. The CDR3 bases are TGCAGCGTTAGGCGGGATGAGCAGTTCTTC.

The chain uses TRBV25-1 and TRBJ2-1; D remains ambiguous. Germline CDR1 MGHDK, CDR2 SYGVNS. V gave up 6 bases and J gave up 9 bases, with 15 bases separating them. The CDR3 sequence is 13 residues long. CDR3 region: CASRKSKDLEQFF. Here the CDR3 DNA reads TGTGCCAGCAGAAAGTCTAAAGACCTTGAGCAGTTCTTC.

This clone was recorded a few times. The chain recombines TRBV14 with TRBJ2-7; no clear D. V lost 8 bases, J lost 0 bases, and 17 bases lay in between. This CDR3 has 15 amino acids. The germline V gene encodes CDR1 SGHDN and CDR2 FVKESK. Written as DNA, the CDR3 is TGTGCCAGCGCCCTTATTGACCGAGACTCCTACGAGCAGTACTTC. Its protein product is CASALIDRDSYEQYF.

This clone was seen a handful of times. The chain employs TRBV5-1 and TRBJ2-1; 7 nucleotides line up with TRBD2. The CDR3 spans 14 residues. The junction had 9 bases not matched to a gene; V was cut back by 7 bases and J by 5 bases. Germline values: CDR1 SGHRS, CDR2 YFSETQ. DNA of the CDR3: TGCGCCAGCGTCCCCGGGACTACTAACAATGAGCAGTTCTTC. This translates into CASVPGTTNNEQFF. The variable domain in full, completed from reference TRBV5-1 and TRBJ2-1, reads KAGVTQTPRYLIKTRGQQVTLSCSPISGHRSVSWYQQTPGQGLQFLFEYFSETQRNKGNFPGRFSGRQFSNSRSEMNVSTLELGDSALYLCASVPGTTNNEQFFGPGTRLTVL.

This clone turned up a few times. The chain employs TRBV12-5 and TRBJ1-2; D is perhaps TRBD1 (5 bases). CDR1 is LGHNT and CDR2 is FRNRAP in the germline V gene. CDR3 length equals 14 residues. V lost 10 bases and J lost 5, with 20 bases in between. CDR3 sequence: CATAPSGGGYGYTF. The DNA of the CDR3 is TGTGCTACTGCCCCTTCGGGGGGTGGGTATGGCTACACCTTC.